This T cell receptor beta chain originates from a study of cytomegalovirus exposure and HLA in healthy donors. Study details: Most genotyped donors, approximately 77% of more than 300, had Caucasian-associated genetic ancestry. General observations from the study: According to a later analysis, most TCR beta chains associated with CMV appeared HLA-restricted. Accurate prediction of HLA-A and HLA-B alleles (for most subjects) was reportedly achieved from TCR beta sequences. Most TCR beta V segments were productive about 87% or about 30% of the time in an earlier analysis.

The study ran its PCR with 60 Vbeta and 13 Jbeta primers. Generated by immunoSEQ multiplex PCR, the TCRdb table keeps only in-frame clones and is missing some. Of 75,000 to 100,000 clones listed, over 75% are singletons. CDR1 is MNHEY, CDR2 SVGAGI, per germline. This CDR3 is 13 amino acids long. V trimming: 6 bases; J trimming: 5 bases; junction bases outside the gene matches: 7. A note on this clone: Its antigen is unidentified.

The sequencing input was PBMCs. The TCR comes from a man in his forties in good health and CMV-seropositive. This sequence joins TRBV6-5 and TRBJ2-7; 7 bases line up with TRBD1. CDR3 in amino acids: CASSRQGLDEQYF. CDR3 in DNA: TGTGCCAGCAGCAGACAGGGCTTGGACGAGCAGTACTTC.